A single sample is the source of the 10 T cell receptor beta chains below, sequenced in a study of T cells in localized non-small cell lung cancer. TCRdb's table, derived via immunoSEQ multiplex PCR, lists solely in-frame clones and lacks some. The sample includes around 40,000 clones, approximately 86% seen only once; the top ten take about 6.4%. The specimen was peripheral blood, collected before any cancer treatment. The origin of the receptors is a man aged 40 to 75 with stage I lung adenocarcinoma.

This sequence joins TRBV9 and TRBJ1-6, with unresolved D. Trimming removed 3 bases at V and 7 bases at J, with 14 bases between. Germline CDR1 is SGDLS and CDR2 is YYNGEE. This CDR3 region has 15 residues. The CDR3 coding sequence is TGTGCCAGCAGCGAGGGAGGTCGGGTGAATTCACCCCTCCACTTT. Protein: CASSEGGRVNSPLHF.

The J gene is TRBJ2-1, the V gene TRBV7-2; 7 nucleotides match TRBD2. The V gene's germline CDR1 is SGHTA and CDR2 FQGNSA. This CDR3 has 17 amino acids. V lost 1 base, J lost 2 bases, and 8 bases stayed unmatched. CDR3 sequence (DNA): TGTGCCAGCAGCTTAGAGGGCGCGGGAGCCCCCTACAATGAGCAGTTCTTC. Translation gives CASSLEGAGAPYNEQFF.

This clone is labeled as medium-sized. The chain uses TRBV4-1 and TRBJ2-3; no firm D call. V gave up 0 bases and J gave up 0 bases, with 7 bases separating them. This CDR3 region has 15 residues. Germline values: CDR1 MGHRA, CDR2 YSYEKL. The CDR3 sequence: CASSQDSSSTDTQYF. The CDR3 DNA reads TGCGCCAGCAGCCAAGATTCGTCTAGCACAGATACGCAGTATTTT.

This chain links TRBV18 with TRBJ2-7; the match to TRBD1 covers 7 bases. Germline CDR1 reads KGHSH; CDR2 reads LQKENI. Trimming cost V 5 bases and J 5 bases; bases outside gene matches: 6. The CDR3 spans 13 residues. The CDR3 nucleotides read TGTGCCAGCTCAGGGCAGGGGGAAAACGAGCAGTACTTC. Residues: CASSGQGENEQYF.

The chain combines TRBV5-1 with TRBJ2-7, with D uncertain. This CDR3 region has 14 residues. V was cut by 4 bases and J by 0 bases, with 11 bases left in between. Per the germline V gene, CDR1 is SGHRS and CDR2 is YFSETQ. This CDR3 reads CASSVDISSYEQYF. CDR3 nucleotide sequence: TGCGCCAGCAGCGTCGACATAAGCTCCTACGAGCAGTACTTC.

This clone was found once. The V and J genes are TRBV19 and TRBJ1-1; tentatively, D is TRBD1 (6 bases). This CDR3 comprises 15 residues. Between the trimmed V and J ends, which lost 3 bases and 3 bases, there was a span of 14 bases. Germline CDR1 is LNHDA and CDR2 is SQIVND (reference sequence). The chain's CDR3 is CASSISAGVHTEAFF. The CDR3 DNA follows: TGTGCCAGTAGTATTTCGGCAGGGGTGCACACTGAAGCTTTCTTT.

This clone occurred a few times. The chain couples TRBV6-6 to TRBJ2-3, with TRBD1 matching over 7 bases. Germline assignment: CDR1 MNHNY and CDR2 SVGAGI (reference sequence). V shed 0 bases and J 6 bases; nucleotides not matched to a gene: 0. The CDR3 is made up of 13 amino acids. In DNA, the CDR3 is TGTGCCAGCAGTTACTCGGACAGGGATACGCAGTATTTT. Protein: CASSYSDRDTQYF.

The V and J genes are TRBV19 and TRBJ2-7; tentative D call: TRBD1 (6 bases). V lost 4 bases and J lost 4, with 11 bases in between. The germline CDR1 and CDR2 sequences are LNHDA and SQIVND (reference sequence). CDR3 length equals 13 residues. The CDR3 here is CASSRQVGYEQYF. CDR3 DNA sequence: TGTGCCAGTAGTAGACAGGTAGGATACGAGCAGTACTTC. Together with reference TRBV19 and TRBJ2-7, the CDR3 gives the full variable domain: DGGITQSPKYLFRKEGQNVTLSCEQNLNHDAMYWYRQDPGQGLRLIYYSQIVNDFQKGDIAEGYSVSREKKESFPLTVTSAQKNPTAFYLCASSRQVGYEQYFGPGTRLTVT.

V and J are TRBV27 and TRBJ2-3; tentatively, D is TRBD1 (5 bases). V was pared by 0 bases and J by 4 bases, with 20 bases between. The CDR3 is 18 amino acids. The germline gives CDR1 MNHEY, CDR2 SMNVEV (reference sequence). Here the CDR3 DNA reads TGTGCCAGCAGTTTATCGCAAACAGGCGGTTTTAGCCCAGATACGCAGTATTTT. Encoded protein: CASSLSQTGGFSPDTQYF.

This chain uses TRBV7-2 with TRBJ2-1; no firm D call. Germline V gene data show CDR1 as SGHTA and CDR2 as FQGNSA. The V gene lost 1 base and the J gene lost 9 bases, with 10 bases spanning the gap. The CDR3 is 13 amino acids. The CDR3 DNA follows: TGTGCCAGCAGCTTAGTCAGCCTCAGTGAGCAGTTCTTC. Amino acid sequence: CASSLVSLSEQFF.